This T cell receptor (beta chain) appears in the sequencing data of a study of beta chain features in type 1 diabetes. Germline V gene lookup returns CDR1 SGHDN and CDR2 FVKESK. The CDR3 contains 15 residues. V was cut by 2 bases and J by 7 bases, with 14 bases left in between. TCRB transcripts that were expressed got sequenced, as all of the isolated RNA had been reverse transcribed. Clones were sequenced by immunoSEQ multiplex PCR, and TCRdb holds only the in-frame ones, with some missing. The sample has roughly 41,000 clones, 45% to 50% seen once. Every sorted population was more than 98% pure. The sequence was obtained from a woman between 18 and 30 years old in good health. The gene calls are TRBV14 and TRBJ1-4; maybe TRBD1 (6 bases). Specimen: central memory CD4+ T cells from blood. The CDR3 sequence is CASSQIEGDGEKLFF. The CDR3 DNA reads TGTGCCAGCAGCCAAATTGAGGGGGACGGTGAAAAACTGTTTTTT.